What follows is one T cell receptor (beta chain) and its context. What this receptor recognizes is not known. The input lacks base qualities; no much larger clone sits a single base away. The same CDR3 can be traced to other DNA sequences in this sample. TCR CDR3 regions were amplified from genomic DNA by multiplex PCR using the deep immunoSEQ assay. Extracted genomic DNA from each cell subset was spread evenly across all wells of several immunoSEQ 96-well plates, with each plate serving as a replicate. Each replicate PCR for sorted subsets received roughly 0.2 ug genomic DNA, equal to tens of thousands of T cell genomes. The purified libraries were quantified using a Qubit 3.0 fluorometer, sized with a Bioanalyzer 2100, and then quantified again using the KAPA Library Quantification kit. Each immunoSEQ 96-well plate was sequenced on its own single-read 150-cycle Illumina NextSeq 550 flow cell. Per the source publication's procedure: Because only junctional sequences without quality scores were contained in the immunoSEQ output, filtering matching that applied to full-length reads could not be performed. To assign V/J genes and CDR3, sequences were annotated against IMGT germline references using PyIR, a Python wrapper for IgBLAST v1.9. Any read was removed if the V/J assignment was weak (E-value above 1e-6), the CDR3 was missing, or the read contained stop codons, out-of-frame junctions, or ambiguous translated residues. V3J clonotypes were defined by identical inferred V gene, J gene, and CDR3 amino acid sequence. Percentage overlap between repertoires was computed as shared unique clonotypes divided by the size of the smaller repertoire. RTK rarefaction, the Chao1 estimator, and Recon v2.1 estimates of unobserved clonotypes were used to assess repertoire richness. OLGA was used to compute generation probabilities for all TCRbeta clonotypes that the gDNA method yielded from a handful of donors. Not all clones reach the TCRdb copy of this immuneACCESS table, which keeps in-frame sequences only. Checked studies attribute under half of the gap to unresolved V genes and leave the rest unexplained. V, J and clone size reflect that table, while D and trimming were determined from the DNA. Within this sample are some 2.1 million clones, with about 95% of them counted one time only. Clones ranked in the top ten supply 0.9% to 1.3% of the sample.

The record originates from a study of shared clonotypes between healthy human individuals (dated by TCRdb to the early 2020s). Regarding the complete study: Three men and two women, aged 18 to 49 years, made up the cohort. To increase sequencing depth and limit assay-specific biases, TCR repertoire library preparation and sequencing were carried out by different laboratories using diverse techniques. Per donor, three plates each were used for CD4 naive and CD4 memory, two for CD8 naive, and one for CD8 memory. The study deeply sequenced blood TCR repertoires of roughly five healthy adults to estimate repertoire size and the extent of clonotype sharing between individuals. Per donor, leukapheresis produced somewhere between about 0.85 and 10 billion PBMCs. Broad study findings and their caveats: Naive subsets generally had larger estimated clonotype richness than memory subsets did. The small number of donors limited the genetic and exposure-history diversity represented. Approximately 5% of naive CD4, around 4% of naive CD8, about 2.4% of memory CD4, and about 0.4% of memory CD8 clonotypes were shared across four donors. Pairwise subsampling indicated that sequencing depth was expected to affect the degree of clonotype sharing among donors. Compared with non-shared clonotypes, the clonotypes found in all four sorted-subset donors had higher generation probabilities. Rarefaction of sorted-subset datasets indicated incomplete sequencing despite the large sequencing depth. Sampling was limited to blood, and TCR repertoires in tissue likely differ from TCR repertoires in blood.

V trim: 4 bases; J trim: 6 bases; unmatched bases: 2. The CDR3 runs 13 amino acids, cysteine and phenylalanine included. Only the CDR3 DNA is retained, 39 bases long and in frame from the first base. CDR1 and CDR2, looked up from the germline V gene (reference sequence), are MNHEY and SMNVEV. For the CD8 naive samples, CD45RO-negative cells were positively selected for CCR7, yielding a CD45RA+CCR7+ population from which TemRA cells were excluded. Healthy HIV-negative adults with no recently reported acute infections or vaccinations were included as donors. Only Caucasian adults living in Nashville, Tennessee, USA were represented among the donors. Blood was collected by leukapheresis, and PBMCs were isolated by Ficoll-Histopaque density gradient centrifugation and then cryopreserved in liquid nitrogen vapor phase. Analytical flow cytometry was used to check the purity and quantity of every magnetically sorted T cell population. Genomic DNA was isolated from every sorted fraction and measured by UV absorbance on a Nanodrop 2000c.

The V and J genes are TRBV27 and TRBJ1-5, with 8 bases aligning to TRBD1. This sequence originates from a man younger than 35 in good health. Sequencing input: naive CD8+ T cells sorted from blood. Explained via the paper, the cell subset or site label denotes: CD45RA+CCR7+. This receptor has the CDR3 CASSSGGGQPQHF. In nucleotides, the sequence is TGTGCCAGCAGTTCAGGGGGCGGTCAGCCCCAGCATTTT.